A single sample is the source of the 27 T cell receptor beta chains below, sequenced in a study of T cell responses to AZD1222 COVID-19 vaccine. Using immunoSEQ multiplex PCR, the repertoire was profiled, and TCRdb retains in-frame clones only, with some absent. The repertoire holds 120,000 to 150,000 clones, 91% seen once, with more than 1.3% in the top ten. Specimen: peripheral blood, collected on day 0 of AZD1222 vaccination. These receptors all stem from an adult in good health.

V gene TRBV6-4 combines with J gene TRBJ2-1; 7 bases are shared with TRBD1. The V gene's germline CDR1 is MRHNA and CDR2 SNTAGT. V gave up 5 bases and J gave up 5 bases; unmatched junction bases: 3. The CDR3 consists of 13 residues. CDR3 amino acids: CASSMDRNNEQFF. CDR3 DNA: TGTGCCAGCAGTATGGACAGGAACAATGAGCAGTTCTTC.

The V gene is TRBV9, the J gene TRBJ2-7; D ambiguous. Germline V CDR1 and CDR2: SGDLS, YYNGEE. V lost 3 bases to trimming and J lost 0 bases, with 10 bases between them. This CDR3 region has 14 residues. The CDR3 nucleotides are TGTGCCAGCAGCGCCGGACGGAACTCCTACGAGCAGTACTTC. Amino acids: CASSAGRNSYEQYF. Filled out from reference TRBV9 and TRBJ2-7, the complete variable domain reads DSGVTQTPKHLITATGQRVTLRCSPRSGDLSVYWYQQSLDQGLQFLIQYYNGEERAKGNILERFSAQQFPDLHSELNLSSLELGDSALYFCASSAGRNSYEQYFGPGTRLTVT.

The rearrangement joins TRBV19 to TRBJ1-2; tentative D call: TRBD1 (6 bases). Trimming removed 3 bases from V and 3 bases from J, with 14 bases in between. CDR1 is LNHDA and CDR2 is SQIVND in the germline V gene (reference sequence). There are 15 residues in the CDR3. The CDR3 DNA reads TGTGCCAGTAGTATCTTCGGTAGACAGGACTATGGCTACACCTTC. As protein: CASSIFGRQDYGYTF. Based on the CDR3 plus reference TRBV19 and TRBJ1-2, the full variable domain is DGGITQSPKYLFRKEGQNVTLSCEQNLNHDAMYWYRQDPGQGLRLIYYSQIVNDFQKGDIAEGYSVSREKKESFPLTVTSAQKNPTAFYLCASSIFGRQDYGYTFGSGTRLTVV.

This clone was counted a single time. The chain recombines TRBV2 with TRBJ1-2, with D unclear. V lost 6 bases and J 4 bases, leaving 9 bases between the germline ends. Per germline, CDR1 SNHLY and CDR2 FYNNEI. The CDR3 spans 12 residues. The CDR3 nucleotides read TGTGCCAGCAGGGCCGGAGTCTATGGCTACACCTTC. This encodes CASRAGVYGYTF.

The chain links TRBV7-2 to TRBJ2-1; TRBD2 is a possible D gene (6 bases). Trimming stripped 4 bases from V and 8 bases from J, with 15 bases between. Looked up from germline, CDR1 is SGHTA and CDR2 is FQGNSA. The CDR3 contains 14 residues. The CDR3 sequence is CASSSEGLADEQFF. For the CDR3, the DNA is TGTGCCAGCAGCTCAGAGGGACTGGCCGATGAGCAGTTCTTC.

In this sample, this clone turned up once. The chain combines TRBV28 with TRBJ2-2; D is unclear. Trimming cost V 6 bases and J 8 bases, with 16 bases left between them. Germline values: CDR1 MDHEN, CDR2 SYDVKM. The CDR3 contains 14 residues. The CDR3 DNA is TGTGCCAGCAGCCACCTCGTCGAAGTAGGGGAGCTGTTTTTT. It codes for CASSHLVEVGELFF. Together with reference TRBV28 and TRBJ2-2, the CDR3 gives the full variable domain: DVKVTQSSRYLVKRTGEKVFLECVQDMDHENMFWYRQDPGLGLRLIYFSYDVKMKEKGDIPEGYSVSREKKERFSLILESASTNQTSMYLCASSHLVEVGELFFGEGSRLTVL.

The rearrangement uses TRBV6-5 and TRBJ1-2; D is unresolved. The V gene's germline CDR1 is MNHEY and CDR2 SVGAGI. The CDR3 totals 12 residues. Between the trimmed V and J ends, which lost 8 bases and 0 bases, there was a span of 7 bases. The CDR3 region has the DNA TGTGCCAGCGTCGGAGCTAACTATGGCTACACCTTC. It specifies CASVGANYGYTF.

DNA of the CDR3: TGCGCCAGCAGGCTCAATCCGGGACAGGGATCGGGCGAGCAGTACTTC. Protein product: CASRLNPGQGSGEQYF. The chain employs TRBV5-1 and TRBJ2-7; TRBD1 aligns across 9 bases. Per germline, CDR1 SGHRS and CDR2 YFSETQ. Unmatched junction bases numbered 15, after V lost 5 bases and J lost 6 bases. This CDR3 is 16 amino acids long. Filled out from reference TRBV5-1 and TRBJ2-7, the complete variable domain reads KAGVTQTPRYLIKTRGQQVTLSCSPISGHRSVSWYQQTPGQGLQFLFEYFSETQRNKGNFPGRFSGRQFSNSRSEMNVSTLELGDSALYLCASRLNPGQGSGEQYFGPGTRLTVT.

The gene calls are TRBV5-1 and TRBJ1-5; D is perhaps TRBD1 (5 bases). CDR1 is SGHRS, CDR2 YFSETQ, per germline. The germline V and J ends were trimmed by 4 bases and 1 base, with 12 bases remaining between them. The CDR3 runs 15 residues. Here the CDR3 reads CASSTSGLSNQPQHF. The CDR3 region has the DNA TGCGCCAGCAGCACATCGGGACTGAGCAATCAGCCCCAGCATTTT.

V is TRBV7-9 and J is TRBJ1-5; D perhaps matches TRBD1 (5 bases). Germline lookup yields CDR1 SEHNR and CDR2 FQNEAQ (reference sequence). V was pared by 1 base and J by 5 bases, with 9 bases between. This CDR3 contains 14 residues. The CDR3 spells CASSLGRGDQPQHF. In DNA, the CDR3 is TGTGCCAGCAGCTTAGGTCGGGGGGATCAGCCCCAGCATTTT.

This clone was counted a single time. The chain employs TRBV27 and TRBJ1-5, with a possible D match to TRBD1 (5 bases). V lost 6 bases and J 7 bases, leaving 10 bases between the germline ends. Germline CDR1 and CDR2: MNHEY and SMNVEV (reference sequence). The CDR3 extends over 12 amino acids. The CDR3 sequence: CASRDGTQPQHF. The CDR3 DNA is TGTGCCAGCAGGGACGGGACGCAGCCCCAGCATTTT.

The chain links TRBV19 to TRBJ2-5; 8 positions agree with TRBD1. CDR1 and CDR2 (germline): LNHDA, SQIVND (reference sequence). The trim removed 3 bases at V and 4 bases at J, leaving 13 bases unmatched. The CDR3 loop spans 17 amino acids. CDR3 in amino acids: CASSIGIPGQVPETQYF. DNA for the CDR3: TGTGCCAGTAGTATCGGGATTCCGGGACAGGTCCCAGAGACCCAGTACTTC.

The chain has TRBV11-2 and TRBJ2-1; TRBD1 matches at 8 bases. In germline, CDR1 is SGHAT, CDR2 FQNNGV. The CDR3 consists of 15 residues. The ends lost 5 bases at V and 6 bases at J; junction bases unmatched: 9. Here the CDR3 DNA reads TGTGCCAGCAGCGAACACAGGGGGTTGGGCAATGAGCAGTTCTTC. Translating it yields CASSEHRGLGNEQFF.

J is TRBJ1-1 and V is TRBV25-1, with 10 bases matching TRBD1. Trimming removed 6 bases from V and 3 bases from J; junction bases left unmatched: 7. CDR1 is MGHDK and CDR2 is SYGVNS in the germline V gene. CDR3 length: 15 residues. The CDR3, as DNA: TGTGCCAGCAGAAGACAGGGGGCGGGGGACACTGAAGCTTTCTTT. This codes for CASRRQGAGDTEAFF.

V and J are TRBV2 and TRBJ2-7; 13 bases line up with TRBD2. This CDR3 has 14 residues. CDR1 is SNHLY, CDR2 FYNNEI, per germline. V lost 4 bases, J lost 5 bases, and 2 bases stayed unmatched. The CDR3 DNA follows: TGTGCCAGCAGTGTGGGGACTAGCGGGAACGAGCAGTACTTC. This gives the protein CASSVGTSGNEQYF.

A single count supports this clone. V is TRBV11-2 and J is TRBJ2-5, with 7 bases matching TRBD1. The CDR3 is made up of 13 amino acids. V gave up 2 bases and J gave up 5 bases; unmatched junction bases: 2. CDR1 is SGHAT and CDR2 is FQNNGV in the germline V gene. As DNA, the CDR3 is TGTGCCAGCAGCTTAACCAGGGGGGAGACCCAGTACTTC. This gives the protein CASSLTRGETQYF.

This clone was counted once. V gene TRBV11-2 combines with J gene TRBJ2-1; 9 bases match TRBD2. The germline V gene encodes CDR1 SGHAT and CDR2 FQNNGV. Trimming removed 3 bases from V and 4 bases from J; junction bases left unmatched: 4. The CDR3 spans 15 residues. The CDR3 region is CASSLRLADYNEQFF. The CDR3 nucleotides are TGTGCCAGCAGCTTGAGACTAGCGGATTACAATGAGCAGTTCTTC. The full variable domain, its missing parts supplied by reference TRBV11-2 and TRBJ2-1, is EAGVAQSPRYKIIEKRQSVAFWCNPISGHATLYWYQQILGQGPKLLIQFQNNGVVDDSQLPKDRFSAERLKGVDSTLKIQPAKLEDSAVYLCASSLRLADYNEQFFGPGTRLTVL.

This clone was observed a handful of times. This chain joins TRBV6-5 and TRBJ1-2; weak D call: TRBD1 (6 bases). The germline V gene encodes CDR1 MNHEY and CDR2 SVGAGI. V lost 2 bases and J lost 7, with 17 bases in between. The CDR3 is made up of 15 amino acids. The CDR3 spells CASSYSRTGLAGYTF. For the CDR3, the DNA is TGTGCCAGCAGTTACAGTAGAACAGGGCTCGCTGGCTACACCTTC.

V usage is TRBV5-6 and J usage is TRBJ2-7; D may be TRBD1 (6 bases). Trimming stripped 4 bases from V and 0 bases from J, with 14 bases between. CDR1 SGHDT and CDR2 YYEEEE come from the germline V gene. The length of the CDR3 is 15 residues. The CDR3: CASSPDSGSSYEQYF. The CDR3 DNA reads TGTGCCAGCAGCCCGGACAGCGGCAGCTCCTACGAGCAGTACTTC.

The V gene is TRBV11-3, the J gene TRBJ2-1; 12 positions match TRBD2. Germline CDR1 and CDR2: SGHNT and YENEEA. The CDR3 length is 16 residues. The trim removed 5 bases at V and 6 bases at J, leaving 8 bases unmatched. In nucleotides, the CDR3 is TGTGCCAGCAGCCCCCGGACTAGCGGGACCTTCAATGAGCAGTTCTTC. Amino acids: CASSPRTSGTFNEQFF. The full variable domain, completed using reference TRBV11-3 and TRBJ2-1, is EAGVVQSPRYKIIEKKQPVAFWCNPISGHNTLYWYLQNLGQGPELLIRYENEEAVDDSQLPKDRFSAERLKGVDSTLKIQPAELGDSAVYLCASSPRTSGTFNEQFFGPGTRLTVL.

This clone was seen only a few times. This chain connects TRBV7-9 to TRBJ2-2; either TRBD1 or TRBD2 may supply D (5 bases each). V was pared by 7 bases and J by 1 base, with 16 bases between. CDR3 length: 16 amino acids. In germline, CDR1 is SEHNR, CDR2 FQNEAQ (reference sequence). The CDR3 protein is CASTPTGTENTGELFF. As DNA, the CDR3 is TGTGCCAGCACCCCAACGGGGACGGAGAACACCGGGGAGCTGTTTTTT.

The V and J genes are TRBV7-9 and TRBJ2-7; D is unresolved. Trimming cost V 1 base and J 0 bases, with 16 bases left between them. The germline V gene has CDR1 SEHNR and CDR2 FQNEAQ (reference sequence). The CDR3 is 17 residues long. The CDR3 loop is CASSLGEGQEYSYEQYF. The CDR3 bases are TGTGCCAGCAGCTTAGGAGAAGGGCAGGAGTACTCCTACGAGCAGTACTTC.

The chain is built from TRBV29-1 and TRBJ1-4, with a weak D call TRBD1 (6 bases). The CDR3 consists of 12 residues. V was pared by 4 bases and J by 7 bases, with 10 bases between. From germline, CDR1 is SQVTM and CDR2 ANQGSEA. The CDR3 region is CSVGRGAEKLFF. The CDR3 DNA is TGCAGCGTTGGACGGGGGGCTGAAAAACTGTTTTTT.

The CDR3 nucleotides are TGTGCCAGCAGCTCCCTAGGTGGGGGGGATACGCAGTATTTT. Its translation: CASSSLGGGDTQYF. The rearrangement links TRBV7-3 to TRBJ2-3, with a possible D match to TRBD2 (6 bases). V lost 4 bases, J lost 6 bases, and 14 bases lay in between. The CDR3 length is 14 residues. Germline assignment: CDR1 SGHTA and CDR2 FQGTGA.

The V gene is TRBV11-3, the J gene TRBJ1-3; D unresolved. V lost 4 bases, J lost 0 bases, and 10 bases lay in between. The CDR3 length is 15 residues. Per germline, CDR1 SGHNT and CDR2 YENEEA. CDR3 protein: CASSSRTGSGNTIYF. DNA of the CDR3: TGTGCCAGCAGCTCCAGGACCGGCTCTGGAAACACCATATATTTT.

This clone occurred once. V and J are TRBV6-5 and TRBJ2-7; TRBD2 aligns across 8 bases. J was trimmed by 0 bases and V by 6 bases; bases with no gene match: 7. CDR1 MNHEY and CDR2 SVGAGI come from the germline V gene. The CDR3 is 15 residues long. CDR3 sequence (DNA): TGTGCCAGCAGGGAGACTAGCGCGAGCTCCTACGAGCAGTACTTC. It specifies CASRETSASSYEQYF.

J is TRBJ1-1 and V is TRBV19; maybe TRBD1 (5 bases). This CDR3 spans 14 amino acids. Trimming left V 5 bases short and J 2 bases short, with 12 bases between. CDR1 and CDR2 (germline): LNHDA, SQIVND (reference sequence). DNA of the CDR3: TGTGCCAGTAGTGTCGGACACCCAAACACTGAAGCTTTCTTT. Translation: CASSVGHPNTEAFF.